This note documents a single T cell receptor beta chain sequence. J gave up 4 bases and V 4 bases, and 14 bases lay outside the gene matches. The CDR3 has 16 amino acids. CDR1 is SGHNT and CDR2 is YYREEE in the germline V gene (reference sequence). This sample stems from a study of blood T cell repertoires in COVID-19. Study background: The study drew acute and convalescent COVID-19 samples from the United States, Italy and Spain. The cDNA or gDNA used as material had been derived from T cells, B-cell-depleted T cells, or PBMCs.

Original methodology: Reference gene primer amplification yielded estimated nucleated cell counts. The protocol was immunoSEQ multiplex PCR, while the TCRdb copy is restricted to in-frame clones and leaves out a portion. V and J calls and clone size are given by that table; D and trimming were obtained from the DNA. The repertoire holds some 530,000 clones, with approximately 85% as singletons. The rearrangement joins TRBV5-4 to TRBJ2-7, with 7 bases matching TRBD2. Sequencing used peripheral blood. The receptor was isolated from a human donor in a cohort sampled during active COVID-19. CDR3 residues: CASSVAGRERIYEQYF. CDR3 sequence (DNA): TGTGCCAGCAGCGTGGCCGGGCGGGAGAGGATTTACGAGCAGTACTTC. The full variable domain, rest sourced from reference TRBV5-4 and TRBJ2-7, is ETGVTQSPTHLIKTRGQQVTLRCSSQSGHNTVSWYQQALGQGPQFIFQYYREEENGRGNFPPRFSGLQFPNYSSELNVNALELDDSALYLCASSVAGRERIYEQYFGPGTRLTVT.